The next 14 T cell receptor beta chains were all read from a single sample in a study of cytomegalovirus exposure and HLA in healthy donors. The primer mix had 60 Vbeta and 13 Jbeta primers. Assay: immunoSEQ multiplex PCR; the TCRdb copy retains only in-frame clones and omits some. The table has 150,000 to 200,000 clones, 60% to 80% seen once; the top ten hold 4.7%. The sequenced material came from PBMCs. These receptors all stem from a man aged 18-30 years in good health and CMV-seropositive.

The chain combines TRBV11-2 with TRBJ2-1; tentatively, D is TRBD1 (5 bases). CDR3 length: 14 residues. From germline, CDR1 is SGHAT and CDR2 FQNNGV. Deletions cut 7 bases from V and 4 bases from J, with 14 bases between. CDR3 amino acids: CASTIRGIYNEQFF. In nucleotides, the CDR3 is TGTGCCAGCACCATTAGGGGTATTTACAATGAGCAGTTCTTC. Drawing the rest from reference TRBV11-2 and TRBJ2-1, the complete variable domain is EAGVAQSPRYKIIEKRQSVAFWCNPISGHATLYWYQQILGQGPKLLIQFQNNGVVDDSQLPKDRFSAERLKGVDSTLKIQPAKLEDSAVYLCASTIRGIYNEQFFGPGTRLTVL.

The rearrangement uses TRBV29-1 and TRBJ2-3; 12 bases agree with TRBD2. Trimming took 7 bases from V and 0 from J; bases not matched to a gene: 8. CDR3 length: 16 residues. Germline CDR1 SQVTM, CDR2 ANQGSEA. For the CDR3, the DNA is TGCAGCGGTGGTGGGACTAGCGGGTTCAGCACAGATACGCAGTATTTT. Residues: CSGGGTSGFSTDTQYF.

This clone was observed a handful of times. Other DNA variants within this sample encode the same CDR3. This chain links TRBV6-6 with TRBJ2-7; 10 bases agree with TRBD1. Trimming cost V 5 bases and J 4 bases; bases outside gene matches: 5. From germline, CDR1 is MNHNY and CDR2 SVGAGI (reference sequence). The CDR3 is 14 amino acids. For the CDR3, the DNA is TGTGCCAGCAGTGCCCGGGACAGGGGTTACGAGCAGTACGTC. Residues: CASSARDRGYEQYV.

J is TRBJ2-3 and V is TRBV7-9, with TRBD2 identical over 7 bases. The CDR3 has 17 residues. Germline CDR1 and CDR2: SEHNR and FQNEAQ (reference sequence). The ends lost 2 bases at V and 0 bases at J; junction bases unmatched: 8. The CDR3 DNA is TGTGCCAGCAGCTTATTTCAGCTAGCGGCAAGCACAGATACGCAGTATTTT. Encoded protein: CASSLFQLAASTDTQYF.

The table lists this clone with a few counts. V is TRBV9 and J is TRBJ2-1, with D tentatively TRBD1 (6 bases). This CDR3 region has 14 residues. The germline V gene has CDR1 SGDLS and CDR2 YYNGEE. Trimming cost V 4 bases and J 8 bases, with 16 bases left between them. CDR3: CASSSQGIGYEQFF. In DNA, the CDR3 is TGTGCCAGCAGCTCACAGGGAATAGGCTATGAGCAGTTCTTC.

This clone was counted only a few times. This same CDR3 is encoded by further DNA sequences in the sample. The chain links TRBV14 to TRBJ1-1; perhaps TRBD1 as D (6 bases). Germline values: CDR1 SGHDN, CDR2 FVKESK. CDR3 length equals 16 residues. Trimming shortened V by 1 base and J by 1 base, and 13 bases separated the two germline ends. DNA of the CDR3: TGTGCCAGCAGCCAAGGGGGCCGGGGGGCGAACACTGAAGCTTTCTTT. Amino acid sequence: CASSQGGRGANTEAFF.

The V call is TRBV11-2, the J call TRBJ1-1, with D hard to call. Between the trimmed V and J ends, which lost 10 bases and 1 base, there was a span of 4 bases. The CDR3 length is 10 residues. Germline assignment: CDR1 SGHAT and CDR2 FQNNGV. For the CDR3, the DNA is TGTGCCACCCAGAACACTGAAGCTTTCTTT. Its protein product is CATQNTEAFF.

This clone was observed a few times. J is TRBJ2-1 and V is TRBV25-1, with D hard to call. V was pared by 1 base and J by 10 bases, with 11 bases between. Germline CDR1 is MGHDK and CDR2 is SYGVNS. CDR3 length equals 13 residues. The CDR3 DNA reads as TGTGCCAGCAGTGAATTGGAGCCCCCGGAGCAGTTCTTC. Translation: CASSELEPPEQFF.

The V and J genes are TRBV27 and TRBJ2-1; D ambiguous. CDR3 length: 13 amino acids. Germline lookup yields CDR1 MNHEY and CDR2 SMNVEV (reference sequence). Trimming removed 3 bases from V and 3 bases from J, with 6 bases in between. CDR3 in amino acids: CASSLSHYNEQFF. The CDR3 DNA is TGTGCCAGCAGTTTGAGCCACTACAATGAGCAGTTCTTC.

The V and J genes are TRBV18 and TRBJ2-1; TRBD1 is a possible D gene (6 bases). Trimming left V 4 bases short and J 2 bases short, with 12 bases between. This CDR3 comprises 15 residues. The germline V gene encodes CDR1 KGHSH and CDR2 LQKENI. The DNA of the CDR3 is TGTGCCAGCTCACTCGACAGGATCCCCTACAATGAGCAGTTCTTC. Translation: CASSLDRIPYNEQFF.

CDR3 region: CASSMDREYGYTF. DNA of the CDR3: TGTGCCAGTAGTATGGACAGGGAATATGGCTACACCTTC. This chain uses TRBV19 with TRBJ1-2; 8 bases are a match to TRBD1. CDR3 length: 13 residues. The germline V gene encodes CDR1 LNHDA and CDR2 SQIVND (reference sequence). Unmatched junction bases numbered 2, after V lost 3 bases and J lost 5 bases.

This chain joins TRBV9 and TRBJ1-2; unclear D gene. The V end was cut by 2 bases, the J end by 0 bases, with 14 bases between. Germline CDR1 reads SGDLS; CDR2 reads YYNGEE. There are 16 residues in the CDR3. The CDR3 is CASSVPRRGTNYGYTF. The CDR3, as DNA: TGTGCCAGCAGCGTTCCCCGTAGAGGGACTAACTATGGCTACACCTTC.

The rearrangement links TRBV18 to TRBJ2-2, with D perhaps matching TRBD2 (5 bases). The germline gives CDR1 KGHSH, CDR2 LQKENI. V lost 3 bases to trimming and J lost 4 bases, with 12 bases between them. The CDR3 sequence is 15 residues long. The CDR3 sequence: CASSPASRPTGELFF. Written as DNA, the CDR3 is TGTGCCAGCTCACCGGCTAGCCGCCCCACCGGGGAGCTGTTTTTT.

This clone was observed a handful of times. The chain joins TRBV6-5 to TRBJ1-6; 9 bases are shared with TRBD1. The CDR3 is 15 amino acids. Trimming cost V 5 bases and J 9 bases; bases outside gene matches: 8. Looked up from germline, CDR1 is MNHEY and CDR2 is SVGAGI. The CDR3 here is CASSQDRGFSSPLHF. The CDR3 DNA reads TGTGCCAGCAGTCAGGACAGGGGTTTTAGTTCACCCCTCCACTTT.